The clone carrying this TCR beta chain was counted many times. The target antigen is unknown. The source of the sample is a study of human T cells and chemical hapten exposure. On the study more broadly: Small differences in pooled library volume mainly drove the variation in TCR yields per sample.

The time point: healthy volunteer bleed at 6 weeks. Total RNA was extracted from unfractionated whole blood. The V gene's germline CDR1 is DFQATT and CDR2 SNEGSKA (reference sequence). Trimming left V 5 bases short and J 0 bases short, with 12 bases between. The CDR3 extends over 14 amino acids. Regarding the study as a whole: Following DPC sensitization, TCRs present above 1 in 1000 frequency showed no change.

Under the authors' procedure: Counting gave a median of roughly 100,000 TCRs per sample, with values ranging from about 20,000 to 750,000. Each CDR3 protein is one row after TCRdb ran MiXCR on the RACE reads. The V and J calls were not made by the authors but by TCRdb's processing. This sample carries fewer than 50,000 distinct CDR3 sequences, around 4% of them seen once, and the ten largest clones take 5.6%. Sequenced material: whole blood. This TCR came from a human donor in good health. Some clones in this sample may be carry-over from other donors' samples. The chain links TRBV20-1 to TRBJ2-3, with a tentative D call TRBD2 (6 bases). CDR3 residues: CSASSGPSTDTQYF. The CDR3 DNA reads TGCAGTGCTTCGAGCGGGCCTAGCACAGATACGCAGTATTTT.